This TCR beta chain originates from a study of T-cell reconstitution after alpha-beta-depleted transplantation in children. Study results and caveats: One year after transplant, T-cell counts and diversity came mostly from newly produced T cells. It was reported that alpha-beta T cells came from several hundred expanded graft clones (about two months after transplant). Surviving recipient T cells and thymic progenitors accounted for the high day-60 TCRbeta diversity observed in some patients.

The library targeted TCRbeta and was prepared with unique molecular identifiers. Via MiXCR, TCRdb re-called the PCR reads, giving one row per CDR3 protein. Counted here are some 190,000 distinct CDR3 sequences, roughly 10% occurring once; the ten biggest clones make up roughly 13%. This clonotype was detected ten times or more. Its antigen is currently unknown. Per germline, CDR1 DFQATT and CDR2 SNEGSKA (reference sequence). Trimming left V 0 bases short and J 5 bases short, with 14 bases between. This CDR3 contains 15 residues. Here the sequenced sample was PBMCs, taken before TCRalphabeta/CD19-depleted stem cell transplant. J is TRBJ2-1 and V is TRBV20-1, with D possibly TRBD2 on 5 matching bases. This sequence was found in a boy under 10 years old with acute myeloid leukemia, due to receive a stem cell transplant. CDR3 DNA sequence: TGCAGTGCTAGAGATCATCAGCGAGGGAACAATGAGCAGTTCTTC. This gives the protein CSARDHQRGNNEQFF.